This entry is about one TCR beta chain. Its antigen remains unknown. These data belong to a study of cytomegalovirus exposure and HLA in healthy donors. General observations from the study: V- and J-gene trimming of TCR beta was linked (in a later analysis) to a missense DCLRE1C variant.

With 1 base clipped from V and 2 bases from J, the junction kept 3 bases outside the gene matches. The CDR3 runs to 17 residues. Germline V gene lookup returns CDR1 MGHRA and CDR2 YSYEKL. Use of 60 Vbeta and 13 Jbeta primers characterized the PCR. The method was immunoSEQ multiplex PCR; TCRdb's version includes in-frame clones alone and lacks a portion of them. The repertoire holds some 120,000 clones, with around 75% as singletons. The genes are TRBV4-1 and TRBJ2-6; 9 bases map to TRBD1. The sequencing input was PBMCs. This sequence originates from a woman aged 18-29 years in good health and CMV-seronegative. Written as DNA, the CDR3 is TGCGCCAGCAGCCAAGCACGACAGGGGGCTGGGGCCAACGTCCTGACTTTC. It translates to CASSQARQGAGANVLTF.